A selection of T cell receptor beta chains follows, all from one sample in a study of neurological immune-mediated disorders. TCRdb re-called the 5' RACE reads with MiXCR, one entry per CDR3 protein. The sample has roughly 80,000 distinct CDR3 sequences, roughly 17% seen once. Sample: PBMCs. These receptors all come from a woman aged 40 to 50 in good health. CDR3s leave out the opening cysteine and the closing phenylalanine or tryptophan. A D gene is named only where the DNA matches it firmly.

j_call v_call d_call cdr3_aa
TRBJ1-4 TRBV20-1 - SARGKDLRVPTNEKLF
TRBJ2-7 TRBV6-1 - ASSEPGLSYEQY
TRBJ2-3 TRBV7-2 - ASSPSWGDTQY
TRBJ1-1 TRBV7-2 - ASSLGMGPVEAF
TRBJ2-7 TRBV30 TRBD1 AWSAGQAFYEQY
TRBJ2-1 TRBV5-6 - ASSQTRANEDEQF
TRBJ1-5 TRBV28 TRBD1 ASSSRDRGNQPQH
TRBJ2-2 TRBV9 TRBD2 ASSATSVYTGELF
TRBJ1-2 TRBV7-2 TRBD1 ASSWTTGGASINYGYT
TRBJ1-6 TRBV3-1 - ASSQVRGGYNSPLH
TRBJ2-1 TRBV4-2 TRBD2 ASSYSGGANEQF
TRBJ1-5 TRBV7-2 TRBD1 ASSGQQGAYQH
TRBJ1-2 TRBV7-2 - ASSPLGRDYGYT
TRBJ2-7 TRBV20-1 - SASRSGGEQY
TRBJ2-1 TRBV20-1 TRBD2 SARGASGAGNEQF
TRBJ1-1 TRBV6-2/TRBV6-3 - ASSVQGRTEAF
TRBJ2-1 TRBV27 TRBD2 ASSDGGLPSYNEQF
TRBJ1-1 TRBV3-1 - ASSHRGAHPEAF
TRBJ1-1 TRBV5-1 - ASSLTGIRTEAF
TRBJ2-5 TRBV7-2 - ASSRHIGTAGKETQY
TRBJ2-7 TRBV30 TRBD1 AWSVGQGFQQY
TRBJ1-4 TRBV6-5 TRBD1 ASSFGQEGEKLF
TRBJ2-5 TRBV5-1 TRBD2 ASSLLAGGEETQY
TRBJ2-1 TRBV12-3/TRBV12-4 TRBD1 ASSSSDRGDEQF
TRBJ1-4 TRBV20-1 - SARAFRDTTNEKLF
TRBJ2-3 TRBV4-1 TRBD2 ASSVAPPEGGGLIDTQY
TRBJ1-1 TRBV10-3 TRBD1 AISEVQGRTEAF
TRBJ1-1 TRBV20-1 - SASVDRNTEAF
TRBJ1-5 TRBV7-2 TRBD1 ASSPGGGGNQPQH
TRBJ2-6 TRBV12-3/TRBV12-4 - ANSSDLHGANVLT
TRBJ1-6 TRBV6-5 - ASSYESSYNSPLH
TRBJ1-1 TRBV10-1 - ASSEYRRNTEAF
TRBJ1-4 TRBV20-1 TRBD1 SARDRDRGNEKLF
TRBJ1-2 TRBV10-3 TRBD1 AIWSQGATANYGYT
TRBJ1-2 TRBV6-1 TRBD1 ASRPDREGGYT
TRBJ2-3 TRBV2 TRBD2 ASSDRLAGPRDTQY
TRBJ1-2 TRBV6-5 - ASSYSYRVNGYT
TRBJ2-1 TRBV28 TRBD2 ASSAPTSGGGAYNEQF